This TCR beta chain was obtained from a study of graft-versus-host responses after intestinal transplantation (dated by TCRdb to the early 2020s). A note on the overall study: The transplants that recipients received were multivisceral, liver-intestinal, or isolated intestinal. Every recipient was given anti-thymocyte globulin induction, followed by roughly 3 years of maintenance tacrolimus and steroids. Bulk TCR-beta CDR3 sequencing was used to track graft-versus-host and host-versus-graft alloreactive T cell clones in the graft, circulation and bone marrow after intestinal transplantation. To identify alloreactive clones, pre-transplant mixed lymphocyte reaction products were sequenced and then compared with unstimulated pre-transplant donor and recipient T cells. Of the 20 to 30 intestinal transplant recipients enrolled in the cohort, one of whom was a retransplant, a few patients without pretransplant specimens were excluded. A peak of at least 4% donor T cells among recipient peripheral blood mononuclear cells was the definition used for donor T cell macrochimerism. Instead of going to the commercial service, samples from a few later patients were sequenced in-house on an Illumina MiSeq and processed with MiXCR.

Inclusive of the bounding cysteine and phenylalanine, the CDR3 is 13 residues long. The read is trimmed to its CDR3 DNA, 39 bases read in frame from base 1. Sequences SGHRS (CDR1) and YFSETQ (CDR2) are obtained from the germline V gene. V and J lose 2 bases and 1 base, and a span of 6 bases separates them. What the time point label conveys for this sample: cells obtained before transplantation from donor or recipient. CD3+CD4+ and CD3+CD8+ populations were FACS-sorted from unstimulated pre-transplant donor and recipient cells taken from spleen or lymph nodes. Libraries were built with the immunoSEQ multiplex PCR assay. For most patients, genomic DNA was isolated using the Qiagen DNeasy Blood and Tissue Kit and was shipped frozen to Adaptive Biotechnologies for TCR sequencing. High-throughput TCR-beta CDR3 sequencing of genomic DNA from most patients was performed by Adaptive Biotechnologies. The published analysis was carried out like this. TCR sequencing data for approximately 19 patients were retrieved from Adaptive's ImmunoSEQ software; a few other patients were processed with MiXCR and VDJtools. To correct CD4 versus CD8 sorting errors, sequences present in both subsets at a frequency ratio below 5:1 were removed. CDR3 nucleotide sequences shared between donor and recipient were removed because the origin of such sequences could not be assigned. Alloreactive clones required at least 2-fold expansion over unstimulated cells and minimum CFSE-low frequency of 0.002% (template counts) or 0.001% (read counts). Clones were considered mappable if detected in sequenced pre-transplant spleen, lymph node, or MLR CFSE-low populations of the donor or recipient. The cumulative frequency of alloreactive clones was calculated as a percentage of all sequences, weighted by copy number. TCRdb's version of the immuneACCESS table is confined to in-frame rearrangements and falls short of the full clone set. An unresolved V gene accounts for under half of the shortfall where checked; the remainder is of unknown origin. The V and J calls and clone size are taken from that table; D and trimming were inferred from the DNA. The sample table contains 78,000 or so clones; only one count was recorded for around 87% of them. The ten largest account for 7.5% to 8.5% of the sample.

The research as a whole found: Early after transplant, declines in HvG clones were associated with peak levels of circulating GvH clones. GvH clones were found in recipient bone marrow, and some of the GvH clones appeared earlier in ileal mucosa or blood, which is consistent with an intestinal mucosal origin. In patients with donor T cell macrochimerism, the allografts had high GvH to HvG T cell clonal ratios. Conclusions were limited by the relatively low number and heterogeneity of intestinal transplant patients.

Worth noting for this clone: The antigen this receptor binds is unknown. One base away there is no much larger clone; base qualities are not given.

In this chain, TRBV5-1 is recombined with TRBJ1-2, with no confident D gene call. The clonotype was recovered from a human donor who was the organ donor for an intestinal transplant. The sequenced sample was unstimulated CD8+ T cells sorted from spleen or lymph node cells, obtained before transplant. The base sequence is TGCGCCAGCAGCTTTGACTATAACTATGGCTACACCTTC. It translates as CASSFDYNYGYTF.